In this sample, the clone carrying this T cell receptor beta chain turned up a few times. Its cognate antigen is unknown. A universal primer binding site was introduced by template switching. The final cDNA contained unique molecular identifiers. Using its own MiXCR run on the 5' RACE reads, TCRdb lists one record per CDR3 protein. The sample holds around 250,000 distinct CDR3 sequences, roughly 12% seen once. The sample is drawn from a study of identical twins. Study outcomes and limitations: A lower insertion count was a feature of abundant cord blood beta clonotypes, with no such feature in memory repertoires. Twins shared beta out-of-frame sequences in excess, but this excess was weaker.

These data were likewise used in another study, on yellow fever vaccine responses in identical twins.

The receptor was isolated from a woman aged 18-29 years in good health. Sequencing input: memory (CD45RO+) T cells sorted from blood.

The CDR3 is CASSQPQGGYGYTF. The CDR3 DNA reads as TGTGCCAGCAGCCAACCTCAGGGGGGGTATGGCTACACCTTC. This rearrangement joins TRBV4-2 to TRBJ1-2; TRBD1 aligns across 7 bases. After removal of 2 bases from V and 5 bases from J, the junction contained 5 bases not matched to a gene. The CDR3 loop spans 14 amino acids. Germline CDR1 and CDR2: LGHNA and YNFKEQ.